The subject of this entry is one TCR beta chain. This specimen belongs to a study of blood T cell repertoires in COVID-19. Across the whole study: Collection of acute and convalescent COVID-19 samples took place in the United States, Italy and Spain. The cDNA or gDNA used as material had been derived from T cells, B-cell-depleted T cells, or PBMCs.

In the authors' methods: Reference gene primer amplification in the assay estimated nucleated cell counts. The protocol was immunoSEQ multiplex PCR, while the TCRdb copy is restricted to in-frame clones and leaves out a portion. V and J calls and clone size are as listed in that table; D and trimming were resolved from the DNA. In the table there are about 270,000 clones, about 88% of which are singletons. The receptor's source is a man in his sixties who had recovered from COVID-19. Sequencing input: peripheral blood.

CDR3 region: CATGHLYNEQFF. In DNA form, the CDR3 reads TGTGCCACGGGACACCTATACAATGAGCAGTTCTTC. The V gene is TRBV15, the J gene TRBJ2-1, with a tentative D call TRBD1 (6 bases). CDR1 and CDR2 (germline): LNHNV, YYDKDF (reference sequence). Trimming took off 9 bases at V and 4 bases at J, with 10 bases between the two ends. The CDR3 spans 12 residues.